Shown below are 21 T cell receptor beta chains from a single sample sequenced in a study of neoadjuvant anti-PD-1 for oral cavity cancer. Stated time point: after neoadjuvant nivolumab, at surgical resection. The repertoire was sequenced with immunoSEQ multiplex PCR; TCRdb's copy has only in-frame clones and lacks some. This table holds 8,000 to 10,000 clones, around 60% found once. The sequencing used PBMCs, collected after nivolumab (anti-PD-1) treatment. The origin of the receptors is a person between 35 and 79 years old with oral cavity squamous cell carcinoma.

This clone was counted only a few times. The chain couples TRBV6-1 to TRBJ2-7; D gene uncertain. CDR3 size: 13 residues. V lost 2 bases to trimming and J lost 6 bases, with 11 bases between them. Germline-derived CDR1 and CDR2 are MNHNS and SASEGT. CDR3 DNA sequence: TGTGCCAGCAGTGAACCGCCCGTAGGCGAGCAGTACTTC. It translates to CASSEPPVGEQYF.

The CDR3 coding sequence is TGTGCCAGCTGGGCAGCGACCTACGAGCAGTACTTC. This gives the protein CASWAATYEQYF. This chain joins TRBV28 and TRBJ2-7, with unresolved D. Germline V gene lookup returns CDR1 MDHEN and CDR2 SYDVKM. CDR3 length: 12 amino acids. Trimming took off 8 bases at V and 2 bases at J, with 10 bases between the two ends.

The chain recombines TRBV19 with TRBJ1-4; D remains ambiguous. Trimming removed 1 base at V and 7 bases at J, with 13 bases between. This CDR3 has 15 amino acids. Germline CDR1 is LNHDA and CDR2 is SQIVND (reference sequence). The CDR3 is CASSIGRGWIEKLFF. As DNA, the CDR3 is TGTGCCAGTAGTATAGGTCGGGGTTGGATTGAAAAACTGTTTTTT.

This clone was counted only a few times. The chain uses TRBV10-2 and TRBJ1-4; TRBD1 aligns across 9 bases. The CDR3 is made up of 14 amino acids. J lost 4 bases, V lost 7 bases, and 4 bases had no gene match. The V gene's germline CDR1 is WSHSY and CDR2 SAAADI. The CDR3 coding sequence is TGCGCCAGCAACGACAGGGGGATTAATGAAAAACTGTTTTTT. This encodes CASNDRGINEKLFF.

V gene TRBV6-4 combines with J gene TRBJ2-7; possible D gene TRBD2, 5 bases. CDR1 is MRHNA and CDR2 is SNTAGT in the germline V gene. V was trimmed by 8 bases and J by 6 bases, leaving 8 bases between them. The CDR3 consists of 10 residues. This CDR3 is CASRSAEQYF. CDR3 coding DNA: TGTGCCAGCCGTAGCGCCGAGCAGTACTTC.

This rearrangement joins TRBV6-5 to TRBJ1-2; 7 bases match TRBD1. V shed 6 bases, J shed 9 bases, and the junction held 7 bases outside the gene matches. Per the germline V gene, CDR1 is MNHEY and CDR2 is SVGAGI. The CDR3 extends over 12 amino acids. DNA for the CDR3: TGTGCCAGCAGATTGACAGGGACAAGCTACACCTTC. Its protein product is CASRLTGTSYTF.

The CDR3 coding sequence is TGTGCCAGCAGCTTAGCAGCGGGAGCTCGGTATTACAATGAGCAGTTCTTC. As protein: CASSLAAGARYYNEQFF. V gene TRBV7-2 combines with J gene TRBJ2-1; 8 nucleotides agree with TRBD2. The V gene end was trimmed by 0 bases and the J gene end by 4 bases; junction bases not matched to a gene: 8. The germline CDR1 and CDR2 sequences are SGHTA and FQGNSA. The CDR3 covers 17 residues.

This clone was observed a few times. V gene TRBV5-1 combines with J gene TRBJ2-3, with D possibly TRBD1 on 6 matching bases. V lost 0 bases and J 3 bases, leaving 8 bases between the germline ends. Germline values: CDR1 SGHRS, CDR2 YFSETQ. The CDR3 contains 14 residues. CDR3 in amino acids: CASSLDQGTDTQYF. CDR3 in DNA: TGCGCCAGCAGCTTGGACCAGGGGACAGATACGCAGTATTTT.

This clone has a handful of counts. V usage is TRBV4-1 and J usage is TRBJ2-4; TRBD2 is a possible D gene (6 bases). Trimming removed 4 bases from V and 7 bases from J, with 14 bases in between. CDR3 length: 14 residues. Germline CDR1 reads MGHRA; CDR2 reads YSYEKL. CDR3 loop: CASSPSARVNIQYF. Written as DNA, the CDR3 is TGCGCCAGCAGCCCTAGCGCAAGAGTTAACATTCAGTACTTC.

V gene TRBV2 combines with J gene TRBJ2-3; 10 nucleotides match TRBD1. The CDR3 spans 16 residues. The V gene end was trimmed by 6 bases and the J gene end by 4 bases; junction bases not matched to a gene: 10. Germline V gene sequence: CDR1 SNHLY, CDR2 FYNNEI. The CDR3 DNA reads TGTGCCAGCAGCCCTGGGCGACAGGGGGCCGCAGATACGCAGTATTTT. Encoded protein: CASSPGRQGAADTQYF.

V is TRBV6-5 and J is TRBJ2-1; 7 bases map to TRBD2. Germline CDR1 MNHEY, CDR2 SVGAGI. The V and J ends lost 6 bases and 10 bases, in that order; junction bases with no gene match: 12. CDR3 length: 14 amino acids. The CDR3 protein is CASSPGEGKREQFF. The CDR3 coding sequence is TGTGCCAGCAGCCCCGGGGAGGGAAAACGGGAGCAGTTCTTC.

The chain couples TRBV27 to TRBJ2-1, with 7 bases that match TRBD1. Germline V gene sequence: CDR1 MNHEY, CDR2 SMNVEV (reference sequence). CDR3 length: 17 residues. V was pared by 2 bases and J by 2 bases, with 9 bases of the junction left unmatched. The CDR3 loop is CASSLHRQGGPYNEQFF. CDR3 nucleotide sequence: TGTGCCAGCAGTTTACACAGACAGGGTGGCCCCTACAATGAGCAGTTCTTC.

This sequence joins TRBV10-2 and TRBJ1-2, with a weak D call TRBD1 (6 bases). From germline, CDR1 is WSHSY and CDR2 SAAADI. The CDR3 totals 14 residues. V was pared by 6 bases and J by 6 bases, with 17 bases between. The CDR3 sequence: CASRSRGGLNGYTF. CDR3 nucleotides: TGCGCCAGCAGAAGCCGCGGGGGGCTCAATGGCTACACCTTC.

V is TRBV7-2 and J is TRBJ2-7, with D unresolved. In germline, CDR1 is SGHTA, CDR2 FQGNSA. V dropped 5 bases and J dropped 0 bases, with 11 bases sitting between them. The CDR3 consists of 14 residues. CDR3 amino acids: CASSAVGGSYEQYF. DNA for the CDR3: TGTGCCAGCAGCGCGGTAGGCGGCTCCTACGAGCAGTACTTC.

The V gene is TRBV5-1, the J gene TRBJ2-7; weak D call: TRBD2 (5 bases). V shed 0 bases and J shed 5 bases, with 15 bases lying between them. CDR1 is SGHRS and CDR2 is YFSETQ in the germline V gene. CDR3 size: 15 residues. CDR3 sequence (DNA): TGCGCCAGCAGCTTGGCCGGGGATCGTCAGAACGAGCAGTACTTC. Translation: CASSLAGDRQNEQYF.

The V call is TRBV7-9, the J call TRBJ2-3, with D uncertain. Germline CDR1 is SEHNR and CDR2 is FQNEAQ (reference sequence). The CDR3 spans 15 residues. Trimming took off 5 bases at V and 8 bases at J, with 20 bases between the two ends. CDR3 sequence: CASSNGRVPSGTQYF. The CDR3 bases are TGTGCCAGCAGCAACGGACGGGTCCCGTCCGGTACGCAGTATTTT.

The chain uses TRBV5-1 and TRBJ1-2; a possible D gene is TRBD1 (5 bases). This CDR3 comprises 13 residues. Trimming shortened V by 1 base and J by 8 bases, and 12 bases separated the two germline ends. Germline CDR1 and CDR2: SGHRS and YFSETQ. DNA for the CDR3: TGCGCCAGCAGCTTGAGCAGGGAAGGGGGCTACACCTTC. Amino acid sequence: CASSLSREGGYTF.

This clone occurred a few times. The chain links TRBV2 to TRBJ1-6, with D possibly being TRBD1 (5 bases). The CDR3 totals 12 residues. V was cut by 7 bases and J by 11 bases, with 12 bases left in between. Germline V CDR1 and CDR2: SNHLY, FYNNEI. CDR3 sequence (DNA): TGTGCCAGCATGGGGGGAGTGCCACCCCTCCACTTT. Encoded protein: CASMGGVPPLHF.

This clone was picked up a small number of times. The rearrangement joins TRBV27 to TRBJ2-7, with D perhaps matching TRBD1 or TRBD2 (6 bases each). Germline assignment: CDR1 MNHEY and CDR2 SMNVEV (reference sequence). The CDR3 is 14 residues long. V gave up 3 bases and J gave up 6 bases, with 15 bases separating them. CDR3 sequence reads: CASSLRGRGLEQYF. Here the CDR3 DNA reads TGTGCCAGCAGTTTGCGGGGCAGGGGTCTCGAGCAGTACTTC.

CDR3 region: CASSVDEAWTQYF. The CDR3 coding sequence is TGTGCCAGCAGCGTAGATGAAGCATGGACCCAGTACTTC. The chain employs TRBV9 and TRBJ2-5, with D unresolved. Germline V gene data show CDR1 as SGDLS and CDR2 as YYNGEE. The CDR3 has 13 amino acids. V gave up 0 bases and J gave up 7 bases, with 10 bases separating them.

The gene calls are TRBV7-4 and TRBJ2-7; 7 positions agree with TRBD2. The CDR3 consists of 16 residues. The germline gives CDR1 SGHVT, CDR2 SQSDAQ. Trimming cost V 5 bases and J 4 bases; bases outside gene matches: 14. CDR3 nucleotide sequence: TGTGCCAGCAGCGCGGGGGATGGGAAAAGGGGTTACGAGCAGTACTTC. Its protein is CASSAGDGKRGYEQYF.